The clone carrying this T cell receptor beta chain was seen many times. In TCRdb, the RT-PCR reads were re-called with MiXCR into one record per CDR3 protein. The repertoire consists of 920,000 or so distinct CDR3 sequences, with approximately 18% occurring once and the leading ten covering roughly 6%. The source of the sample is a study of patients and donors after allogeneic stem cell transplantation. The CDR3 extends over 14 amino acids. With 5 bases removed from V and 4 bases from J, the gap between germline ends came to 15 bases. Germline V gives CDR1 SQVTM, CDR2 ANQGSEA. The genes are TRBV29-1 and TRBJ2-1; D is unresolved. This sequence was found in a human donor who was either an allogeneic HSCT recipient or a stem cell or donor lymphocyte infusion donor (not recorded which). It is not recorded whose cells these are; they may come from a transplant donor. Sequencing was done on a sample of blood, either unsorted or a sorted T cell fraction (not recorded which). The DNA for the CDR3 is TGCAGCGTTCCCCGGGCCCCTACATACAATGAGCAGTTCTTC. It translates to CSVPRAPTYNEQFF.